The following is a T cell receptor beta chain sequence with its context. CDR3 length: 15 amino acids. Trimming took 7 bases from V and 0 from J, leaving 13 bases between them. Germline assignment: CDR1 MGHRA and CDR2 YSYEKL. The sample originates from a study of cytomegalovirus exposure and HLA in healthy donors. Study-level information: HLA-typed donors contributed 80 million or so unique TCRs, which were held in an early data release.

The PCR used 60 Vbeta and 13 Jbeta primers. Using immunoSEQ multiplex PCR, the repertoire was profiled, and TCRdb retains in-frame clones only, with some absent. The table records roughly 100,000 clones, over 70% of them present only once. The V gene is TRBV4-1, the J gene TRBJ1-5; D is uncertain. The specimen was PBMCs. The receptor comes from a man between 40 and 49 years old in good health and CMV-seronegative. The chain's CDR3 is CASTLSRSSNQPQHF. CDR3 in DNA: TGCGCCAGCACCCTCTCCCGGAGTAGCAATCAGCCCCAGCATTTT.